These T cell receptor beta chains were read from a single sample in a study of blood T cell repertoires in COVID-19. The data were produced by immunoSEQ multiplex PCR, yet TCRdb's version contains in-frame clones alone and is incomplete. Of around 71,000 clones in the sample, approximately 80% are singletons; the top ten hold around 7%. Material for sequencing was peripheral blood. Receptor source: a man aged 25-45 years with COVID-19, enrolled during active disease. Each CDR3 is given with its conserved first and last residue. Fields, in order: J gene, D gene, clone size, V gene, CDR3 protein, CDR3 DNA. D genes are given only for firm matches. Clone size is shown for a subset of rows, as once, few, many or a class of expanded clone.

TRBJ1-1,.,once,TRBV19,CASSMNAAGRTEAFF,TGTGCCAGTAGTATGAACGCGGCAGGGAGGACTGAAGCTTTCTTT
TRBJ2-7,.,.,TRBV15,CATSRVTSTYEQYF,TGTGCCACCAGCAGAGTCACGAGCACCTACGAGCAGTACTTC
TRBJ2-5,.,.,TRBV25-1,CASSFGETQYF,TGTGCCAGCAGTTTCGGGGAGACCCAGTACTTC
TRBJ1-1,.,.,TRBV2,CASSEGADSNTEAFF,TGTGCCAGCAGTGAAGGGGCGGACAGTAACACTGAAGCTTTCTTT
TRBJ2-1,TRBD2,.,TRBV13,CASTHLTSGRAGEQFF,TGTGCCAGCACCCATCTTACTAGCGGGAGGGCCGGGGAGCAGTTCTTC
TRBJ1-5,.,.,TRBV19,CASSREVNQPQHF,TGTGCCAGTAGTCGGGAGGTCAATCAGCCCCAGCATTTT
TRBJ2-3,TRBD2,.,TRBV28,CASSIGGRDTQYF,TGTGCCAGCAGTATCGGGGGGAGGGATACGCAGTATTTT
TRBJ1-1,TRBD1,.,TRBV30,CAWSVQGASKTEAFF,TGTGCCTGGAGTGTACAGGGGGCGTCTAAAACTGAAGCTTTCTTT
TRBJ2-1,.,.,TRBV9,CASSGGTAYNEQFF,TGTGCCAGCAGCGGCGGGACAGCATACAATGAGCAGTTCTTC
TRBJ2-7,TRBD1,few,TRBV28,CASSPAGTGDREQYF,TGTGCCAGCAGTCCAGCTGGGACAGGGGATCGGGAGCAGTACTTC
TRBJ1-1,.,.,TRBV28,CASSYLNTEAFF,TGTGCCAGCTCTTATTTGAACACTGAAGCTTTCTTT
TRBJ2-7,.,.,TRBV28,CASSFGGAEQYF,TGTGCCAGCAGTTTTGGAGGGGCCGAGCAGTACTTC
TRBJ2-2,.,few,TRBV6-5,CASTQGRFAGELFF,TGTGCCAGCACGCAGGGTCGGTTTGCCGGGGAGCTGTTTTTT
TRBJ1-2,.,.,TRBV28,CASSPGGTVYGYTF,TGTGCCAGCAGCCCCGGCGGGACGGTCTATGGCTACACCTTC
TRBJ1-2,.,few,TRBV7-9,CASSSQSSYGYTF,TGTGCCAGCAGCTCACAGAGCTCGTATGGCTACACCTTC
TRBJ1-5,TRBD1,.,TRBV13,CASSSREDRGSQPQHF,TGTGCCAGCAGCTCAAGGGAAGACAGGGGGAGTCAGCCCCAGCATTTT
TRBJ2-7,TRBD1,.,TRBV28,CASTNQGAGGAGYEQYF,TGTGCCAGCACAAATCAAGGCGCAGGGGGCGCGGGTTACGAGCAGTACTTC
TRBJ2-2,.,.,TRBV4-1,CASSPDSRRMDLLSGELFF,TGCGCCAGCAGCCCGGACAGCCGGCGCATGGACCTCCTATCCGGGGAGCTGTTTTTT
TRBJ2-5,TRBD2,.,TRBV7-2,CASSLVGGREKTQYF,TGTGCCAGCAGCTTAGTCGGCGGGAGGGAGAAGACCCAGTACTTC
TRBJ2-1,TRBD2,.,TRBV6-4,CASSSGPPSGSRNEQFF,TGTGCCAGCAGTAGTGGACCTCCGAGCGGGAGTCGCAATGAGCAGTTCTTC
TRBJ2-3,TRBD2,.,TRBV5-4,CASGEGLATDTQYF,TGTGCCAGCGGGGAGGGACTAGCGACCGATACGCAGTATTTT
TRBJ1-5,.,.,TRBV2,CASSEGTPTLSNQPQHF,TGTGCCAGCAGTGAAGGGACACCCACCCTTAGCAATCAGCCCCAGCATTTT